The 30 T cell receptor beta chains reported below all come from one sample, sequenced in a study of cytomegalovirus exposure and HLA in healthy donors. In the PCR, 60 Vbeta and 13 Jbeta primers were used. Only in-frame clones appear in the TCRdb table, and some are missing; sequencing was by immunoSEQ multiplex PCR. The table has around 72,000 clones, around 78% seen once. Sequenced sample: PBMCs. Receptors were obtained from a man aged 45 to 65 in good health and CMV-seronegative.

The genes are TRBV7-9 and TRBJ1-1, with unresolved D. Trimming pared 2 bases from V and 5 bases from J, leaving 6 bases between. The CDR3 consists of 12 residues. Per germline, CDR1 SEHNR and CDR2 FQNEAQ (reference sequence). DNA of the CDR3: TGTGCCAGCAGCTTACTGGAGACTGAAGCTTTCTTT. Translated: CASSLLETEAFF.

V is TRBV6-4 and J is TRBJ2-7, with 10 bases fitting TRBD2. After removal of 11 bases from V and 2 bases from J, the junction contained 9 bases not matched to a gene. This CDR3 has 14 residues. Germline CDR1 and CDR2: MRHNA and SNTAGT. The CDR3 reads CAGRTSGGTYEQYF. CDR3 DNA sequence: TGTGCCGGACGGACTAGCGGAGGGACCTACGAGCAGTACTTC.

This rearrangement joins TRBV25-1 to TRBJ2-1; 8 bases line up with TRBD2. This CDR3 is 11 amino acids long. Germline CDR1 reads MGHDK; CDR2 reads SYGVNS. J was trimmed by 12 bases and V by 4 bases; bases with no gene match: 2. The chain's CDR3 is CASSVAGPQFF. The CDR3 DNA reads TGTGCCAGCAGTGTAGCGGGGCCGCAGTTCTTC.

This sequence joins TRBV11-2 and TRBJ2-6; D perhaps matches TRBD2 (5 bases). In germline, CDR1 is SGHAT, CDR2 FQNNGV. V lost 4 bases, J lost 0 bases, and 7 bases lay in between. The CDR3 spans 15 residues. The CDR3 DNA reads as TGTGCCAGCAGCTCGAGCGGCTCTGGGGCCAACGTCCTGACTTTC. This sequence encodes CASSSSGSGANVLTF.

This chain uses TRBV6-1 with TRBJ1-5; D is ambiguous. Trimming took 0 bases from V and 0 from J, leaving 6 bases between them. The CDR3 loop spans 15 amino acids. Germline loops: CDR1 MNHNS, CDR2 SASEGT. This CDR3 reads CASSEATHSNQPQHF. The CDR3 coding sequence is TGTGCCAGCAGTGAAGCAACACATAGCAATCAGCCCCAGCATTTT.

The chain recombines TRBV13 with TRBJ2-1, with TRBD1 as a possible D gene (5 bases). CDR3 length: 15 amino acids. The V and J ends lost 1 base and 4 bases respectively, with 11 bases between them. CDR1 is PRHDT, CDR2 FYEKMQ, per germline (reference sequence). CDR3 sequence: CASSLDGARYNEQFF. CDR3 in DNA: TGTGCCAGCAGCTTAGATGGGGCGCGTTACAATGAGCAGTTCTTC. The variable domain in full, with the rest retrieved from reference TRBV13 and TRBJ2-1, is AAGVIQSPRHLIKEKRETATLKCYPIPRHDTVYWYQQGPGQDPQFLISFYEKMQSDKGSIPDRFSAQQFSDYHSELNMSSLELGDSALYFCASSLDGARYNEQFFGPGTRLTVL.

This chain uses TRBV6-5 with TRBJ1-4, with a weak D call TRBD1 (6 bases). V lost 2 bases and J lost 8, with 12 bases in between. CDR3 size: 14 residues. Germline V CDR1 and CDR2: MNHEY, SVGAGI. The CDR3 region is CASSYLGQNEKLFF. The CDR3 region has the DNA TGTGCCAGCAGTTACCTCGGACAGAACGAAAAACTGTTTTTT.

The V gene is TRBV7-9, the J gene TRBJ2-1, with 11 bases that match TRBD2. This CDR3 region has 16 residues. The V segment lost 4 bases and the J segment 6 bases; nucleotides outside the gene matches: 8. Germline lookup yields CDR1 SEHNR and CDR2 FQNEAQ (reference sequence). In DNA form, the CDR3 reads TGTGCCAGCAGCTCCGAGGGACTAGCGGTAGGCAATGAGCAGTTCTTC. Protein sequence: CASSSEGLAVGNEQFF.

V is TRBV6-1 and J is TRBJ1-4; D ambiguous. The CDR3 contains 14 residues. Germline CDR1 is MNHNS and CDR2 is SASEGT. V was cut by 4 bases and J by 5 bases, with 11 bases left in between. CDR3: CASSGYGRNEKLFF. The CDR3 DNA is TGTGCCAGCAGTGGATACGGGAGAAATGAAAAACTGTTTTTT.

This clone was picked up one time. At one end, the junction sequence differs from germline, possibly due to a read error. The chain combines TRBV28 with TRBJ2-1, with TRBD2 identical over 14 bases. The CDR3 is made up of 14 amino acids. The germline V gene has CDR1 MDHEN and CDR2 SYDVKM. The CDR3 here is CASSPGTSGSLPLF. The CDR3 DNA is TGTGCCAGCAGTCCTGGGACTAGCGGGAGCCTACCCCTCTTC.

This chain uses TRBV5-1 with TRBJ1-1; no clear D. Trimming stripped 10 bases from V and 4 bases from J, with 14 bases between. This CDR3 is 12 amino acids long. The germline CDR1 and CDR2 sequences are SGHRS and YFSETQ. In nucleotides, the CDR3 is TGCGCCCACACCCCGCCAATCACTGAAGCTTTCTTT. Residues: CAHTPPITEAFF.

V is TRBV19 and J is TRBJ1-1; D gene unclear. This CDR3 region has 14 residues. V was clipped by 4 bases and J by 1 base, with 10 bases between them. Germline CDR1 reads LNHDA; CDR2 reads SQIVND (reference sequence). CDR3 residues: CASSTHRENTEAFF. In DNA form, the CDR3 reads TGTGCCAGTAGTACCCATCGAGAGAACACTGAAGCTTTCTTT.

The chain uses TRBV4-2 and TRBJ2-2, with 8 bases matching TRBD1. Germline V gene lookup returns CDR1 LGHNA and CDR2 YNFKEQ. The CDR3 length is 17 residues. Losses at the gene ends were 1 base for V and 7 bases for J; bases not matched to a gene: 11. CDR3 amino acids: CASSQGDWTGINGELFF. The CDR3 DNA reads TGTGCCAGCAGCCAAGGAGACTGGACAGGGATTAACGGGGAGCTGTTTTTT.

This clone appeared a few times. The CDR3 DNA reads TGTGCCAGCAGCAAGGGAGGGTTTGGCACAGATACGCAGTATTTT. It specifies CASSKGGFGTDTQYF. The chain carries TRBV21-1 and TRBJ2-3; the table's D call of TRBD2 was not tested on the DNA. TRBV21-1 is flagged as a pseudogene. CDR3 length: 15 residues.

This clone was counted between two and nine times. The chain links TRBV30 to TRBJ1-3; 7 bases are shared with TRBD1. The CDR3 sequence is 15 residues long. J lost 2 bases, V lost 2 bases, and 6 bases had no gene match. The V gene's germline CDR1 is GTSNPN and CDR2 SVGIG (reference sequence). CDR3 in DNA: TGTGCCTGGAGTAACACCGACAGGGCTGGAAACACCATATATTTT. Translated: CAWSNTDRAGNTIYF.

V gene TRBV4-1 combines with J gene TRBJ1-5, with TRBD1 as a possible D gene (6 bases). In germline, CDR1 is MGHRA, CDR2 YSYEKL. This CDR3 has 17 amino acids. Trimming removed 1 base from V and 4 bases from J, with 17 bases in between. The CDR3 DNA reads as TGCGCCAGCAGCCAAGGGACAGCCCGAAACCTTAATCAGCCCCAGCATTTT. Translation: CASSQGTARNLNQPQHF.

This chain joins TRBV6-5 and TRBJ1-3; D gene unclear. Trimming pared 6 bases from V and 2 bases from J, leaving 14 bases between. CDR1 and CDR2 from the germline V gene are MNHEY and SVGAGI. This CDR3 has 15 residues. DNA for the CDR3: TGTGCCAGCAGGGCCGTTGGTGGGCCTGGAAACACCATATATTTT. Translated, it gives CASRAVGGPGNTIYF.

This clone has just a few counts. The chain links TRBV19 to TRBJ1-2; possibly TRBD1 for D (6 bases). Germline loops: CDR1 LNHDA, CDR2 SQIVND (reference sequence). The CDR3 has 15 amino acids. V was shortened by 4 bases and J by 0 bases, with 12 bases between the two germline ends. CDR3 residues: CASSTPGQANYGYTF. DNA for the CDR3: TGTGCCAGTAGTACGCCGGGACAAGCTAACTATGGCTACACCTTC.

This clone has a handful of counts. This chain uses TRBV7-6 with TRBJ2-7; maybe TRBD2 (6 bases). CDR3 size: 12 residues. The V gene lost 5 bases and the J gene lost 4 bases, with 9 bases spanning the gap. From germline, CDR1 is SGHVS and CDR2 FNYEAQ. This CDR3 is CASSGDFYEQYF. The CDR3 DNA reads TGTGCCAGCAGCGGGGACTTTTACGAGCAGTACTTC.

This chain connects TRBV23-1 to TRBJ1-1; the D gene is possibly TRBD1 (5 bases). TRBV23-1 is given ORF status, its function remaining uncertain. The V gene lost 2 bases and the J gene lost 1 base, with 14 bases spanning the gap. This CDR3 spans 16 amino acids. This CDR3 is CASSQPQGDGNTEAFF. DNA for the CDR3: TGCGCCAGCAGTCAACCCCAGGGTGATGGGAACACTGAAGCTTTCTTT.

The gene calls are TRBV15 and TRBJ2-1; 13 positions match TRBD2. The CDR3 loop spans 15 amino acids. Germline assignment: CDR1 LNHNV and CDR2 YYDKDF (reference sequence). J was trimmed by 5 bases and V by 8 bases; bases with no gene match: 6. The CDR3 nucleotides are TGTGCCACCCAGGGACTAGCGGGGAAAAACAATGAGCAGTTCTTC. It translates to CATQGLAGKNNEQFF.

This chain uses TRBV6-5 with TRBJ2-7; 7 bases match TRBD1. This CDR3 has 14 residues. The germline CDR1 and CDR2 sequences are MNHEY and SVGAGI. V trimming: 4 bases; J trimming: 6 bases; junction bases outside the gene matches: 9. The CDR3 here is CASSSTYAGGEQYF. Written as DNA, the CDR3 is TGTGCCAGCAGTTCGACCTACGCAGGGGGCGAGCAGTACTTC.

The chain couples TRBV9 to TRBJ2-5, with D possibly matching TRBD2 (6 bases). From germline, CDR1 is SGDLS and CDR2 YYNGEE. This CDR3 region has 14 residues. With 4 bases removed from V and 1 base from J, the gap between germline ends came to 11 bases. Written as DNA, the CDR3 is TGTGCCAGCAGCCCCACCGGGGGCCAAGAGACCCAGTACTTC. This sequence encodes CASSPTGGQETQYF.

This rearrangement joins TRBV5-5 to TRBJ2-7; TRBD1 agrees at 7 bases. The CDR3 covers 16 residues. The trim removed 4 bases at V and 4 bases at J, leaving 14 bases unmatched. The V gene's germline CDR1 is SGHKS and CDR2 YYEKEE (reference sequence). This chain's CDR3 is CASSPGDRLRGYEQYF. The DNA of the CDR3 is TGTGCCAGCAGCCCAGGGGACAGATTAAGGGGGTACGAGCAGTACTTC.

The chain links TRBV5-1 to TRBJ2-7; D call uncertain. The CDR3 is 12 residues long. Germline V gene lookup returns CDR1 SGHRS and CDR2 YFSETQ. The ends were cut back, 5 bases at V and 1 base at J, with 7 bases in the middle. The CDR3, as DNA: TGCGCCAGCAGAATAGATTCCTACGAGCAGTACTTC. Translation: CASRIDSYEQYF.

The J gene is TRBJ1-1, the V gene TRBV28, with TRBD1 matching 7 bases. Trimming at V came to 10 bases and at J to 2 bases, leaving 13 bases not matched to a gene. CDR3 length: 15 residues. Germline V gene sequence: CDR1 MDHEN, CDR2 SYDVKM. DNA for the CDR3: TGTGCCACCAAAACGGGACAGACCAGAAACACTGAAGCTTTCTTT. It translates to CATKTGQTRNTEAFF. Based on the CDR3 plus reference TRBV28 and TRBJ1-1, the full variable domain is DVKVTQSSRYLVKRTGEKVFLECVQDMDHENMFWYRQDPGLGLRLIYFSYDVKMKEKGDIPEGYSVSREKKERFSLILESASTNQTSMYLCATKTGQTRNTEAFFGQGTRLTVV.

The chain carries TRBV30 and TRBJ2-3; 9 nucleotides align to TRBD2. The CDR3 has 14 amino acids. Germline V gene lookup returns CDR1 GTSNPN and CDR2 SVGIG (reference sequence). V lost 5 bases to trimming and J lost 0 bases; unmatched junction nucleotides: 3. The CDR3 bases are TGTGCCTGGTTCCTAGCGGGGAGCACAGATACGCAGTATTTT. Its protein product is CAWFLAGSTDTQYF.

This clone is a singleton in its sample. The chain joins TRBV23-1 to TRBJ1-5, with D hard to call. TRBV23-1 is an ORF, with its function uncertain. Trimming removed 9 bases from V and 5 bases from J, with 20 bases in between. The CDR3 has 15 residues. The CDR3, as DNA: TGCGCCAGTATAGACCCCGGGGATACAGATCAGCCCCAGCATTTT. It encodes CASIDPGDTDQPQHF.

The V and J genes are TRBV7-2 and TRBJ1-4; 10 bases align to TRBD1. V lost 5 bases and J lost 7; bases outside the gene matches: 7. This CDR3 region has 15 residues. Germline CDR1 and CDR2: SGHTA and FQGNSA. The CDR3 coding sequence is TGTGCCAGCAGCCTAGGGGGACAGGGGAGTGAAAAACTGTTTTTT. As protein: CASSLGGQGSEKLFF.

This CDR3 reads CASNPTMGQKNTEAFF. The CDR3 DNA reads TGTGCCAGCAACCCCACCATGGGGCAGAAAAACACTGAAGCTTTCTTT. This chain links TRBV2 with TRBJ1-1; D perhaps matches TRBD1 (5 bases). V was clipped by 7 bases and J by 2 bases, with 20 bases between them. The CDR3 contains 16 residues. Germline V gene lookup returns CDR1 SNHLY and CDR2 FYNNEI. The variable domain in full, with the rest retrieved from reference TRBV2 and TRBJ1-1, is EPEVTQTPSHQVTQMGQEVILRCVPISNHLYFYWYRQILGQKVEFLVSFYNNEISEKSEIFDDQFSVERPDGSNFTLKIRSTKLEDSAMYFCASNPTMGQKNTEAFFGQGTRLTVV.